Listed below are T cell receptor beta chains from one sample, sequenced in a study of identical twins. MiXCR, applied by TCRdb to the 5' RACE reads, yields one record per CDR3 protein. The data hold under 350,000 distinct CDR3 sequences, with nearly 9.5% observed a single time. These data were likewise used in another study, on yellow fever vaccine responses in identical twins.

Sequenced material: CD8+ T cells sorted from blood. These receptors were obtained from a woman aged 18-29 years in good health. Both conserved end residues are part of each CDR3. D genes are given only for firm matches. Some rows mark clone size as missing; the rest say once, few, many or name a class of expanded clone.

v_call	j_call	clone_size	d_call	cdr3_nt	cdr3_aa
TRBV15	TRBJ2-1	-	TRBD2	TGTGCCACCAGCAGAGATATTGGCGGGAGGGTGGATGAGCAGTTCTTC	CATSRDIGGRVDEQFF
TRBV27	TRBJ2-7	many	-	TGTGCCAGCAGTTTAACAGGGAACGAGCAGTACTTC	CASSLTGNEQYF
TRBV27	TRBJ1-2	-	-	TGTGCCAGCAGAGAACAGGGATACTATGGCTACACCTTC	CASREQGYYGYTF
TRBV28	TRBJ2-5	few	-	TGTGCCAGCGGATGGACGGGGGAGACCCAGTACTTC	CASGWTGETQYF
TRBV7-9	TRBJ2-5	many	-	TGTGCCAGCAGCGGCGGGGAGACCCAGTACTTC	CASSGGETQYF
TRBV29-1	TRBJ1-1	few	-	TGCAGCGTCTCTTATCTGAACACTGAAGCTTTCTTT	CSVSYLNTEAFF
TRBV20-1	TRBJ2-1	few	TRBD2	TGCAGTGCTAGAGATCTGGGGACTAGCGGGGGCCGCCCCTCCTACAATGAGCAGTTCTTC	CSARDLGTSGGRPSYNEQFF
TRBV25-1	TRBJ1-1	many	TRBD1	TGTGCCAGCACGGGACAGGGGGCAATTGGAGCTTTCTTT	CASTGQGAIGAFF
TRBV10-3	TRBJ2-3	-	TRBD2	TGTGCCATCAGGCTCTACTCGGACGCCGCGGGAGCAGATACGCAGTATTTT	CAIRLYSDAAGADTQYF
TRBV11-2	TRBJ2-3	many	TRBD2	TGTGCCAGCAGCCTCCGGACTAGCGGGGACACAGATACGCAGTATTTT	CASSLRTSGDTDTQYF
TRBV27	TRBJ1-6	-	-	TGTGCCAGCAGTTTGTCCGGGGGGAGCTCACCCCTCCACTTT	CASSLSGGSSPLHF
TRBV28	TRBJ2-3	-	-	TGTGCCAGCAGTTTCCTACGTGCGCCAGGGCAAGGGGGCACAGATACGCAGTATTTT	CASSFLRAPGQGGTDTQYF
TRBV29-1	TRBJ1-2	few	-	TGCAGCGTTGAAACGGGGAACTATGGCTACACCTTC	CSVETGNYGYTF
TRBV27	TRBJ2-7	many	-	TGCGCCAGCAGCCCAGGGAGCTCCTACGAGCAGTACTTC	CASSPGSSYEQYF
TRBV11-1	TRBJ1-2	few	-	TGTGCCAGCAGCCCACGGGACCGCACCCGGGACAAAGCTAACTATGGCTACACCTTC	CASSPRDRTRDKANYGYTF
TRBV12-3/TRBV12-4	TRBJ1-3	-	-	TGTGCCAGCAGTTTATGGGGAACAGCGGTACTCTCTGGAAACACCATATATTTT	CASSLWGTAVLSGNTIYF
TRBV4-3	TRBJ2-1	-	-	TGCGCCAGCAGCCAAGATCGGACGGGTTACTCCTACAATGAGCAGTTCTTC	CASSQDRTGYSYNEQFF
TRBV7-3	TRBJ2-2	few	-	TGTGCCAGCAGCTTAGGCTTCGGCGGGGAGCTGTTTTTT	CASSLGFGGELFF
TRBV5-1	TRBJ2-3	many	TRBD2	TGCGCCATCCTAGCGGGGGGGCCCACAGATACGCAGTATTTT	CAILAGGPTDTQYF
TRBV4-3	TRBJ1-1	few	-	TGCGCCAGCAGCCAGGGGGGGATGAACACTGAAGCTTTCTTT	CASSQGGMNTEAFF
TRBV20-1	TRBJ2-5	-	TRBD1	TGCAGTGCTAGAACCCGGGGACAGAGCCAAGAGACCCAGTACTTC	CSARTRGQSQETQYF
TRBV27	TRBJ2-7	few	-	TGTGCCAGCAGTGTGGGGGCCAACTACGAGCAGTACTTC	CASSVGANYEQYF
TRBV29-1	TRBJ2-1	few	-	TGCAGCGCGACTAGTCTTTTAGGGGATTACAATGAGCAGTTCTTC	CSATSLLGDYNEQFF
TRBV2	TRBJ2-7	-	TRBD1	TGTGCCAGCCAGGACAGGGGAGCCTACGAGCAGTACTTC	CASQDRGAYEQYF
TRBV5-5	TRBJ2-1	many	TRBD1	TGTGCCAGCAGCAGGACAGGGGGCGGATCAAACAATGAGCAGTTCTTC	CASSRTGGGSNNEQFF
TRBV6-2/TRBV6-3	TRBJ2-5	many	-	TGTGCCAGCAGTTATTTGGAAGAGACCCAGTACTTC	CASSYLEETQYF
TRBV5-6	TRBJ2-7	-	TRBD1	TGTGCCAGCAGCTTGGGCAGGGGGCTATACGAGCAGTACTTC	CASSLGRGLYEQYF
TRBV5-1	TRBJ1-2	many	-	TGCGCCAGCAGCTTGTATGAAGGGGATGGCTACACCTTC	CASSLYEGDGYTF
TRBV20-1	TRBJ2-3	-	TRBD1	TGCAGTGCTACGACGCCGGGGACAGCAGATACGCAGTATTTT	CSATTPGTADTQYF
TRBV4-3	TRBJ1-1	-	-	TGCGCCAGCAGCCGGGTCAGGATGGGTTGGGGTGTGGACACTGAAGCTTTCTTT	CASSRVRMGWGVDTEAFF
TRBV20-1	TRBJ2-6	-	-	TGCAGTGCTAGAGATCGGGGTAGCTCTGGGGCCAACGTCCTGACTTTC	CSARDRGSSGANVLTF
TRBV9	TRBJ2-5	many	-	TGTGCCAGCAGCGTAGAAGGCTTCGATAGGGAGACCCAGTACTTC	CASSVEGFDRETQYF
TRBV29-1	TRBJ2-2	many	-	TGCAGCGTTGTGGAATCCACGAACACCGGGGAGCTGTTTTTT	CSVVESTNTGELFF
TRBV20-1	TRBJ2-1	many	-	TGCAGTGCTAGAGAAGTCGAGGGGACCTACAATGAGCAGTTCTTC	CSAREVEGTYNEQFF
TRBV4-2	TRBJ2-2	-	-	TGTGCCAGCAGCCCGCCCCTGGGGGACCTGAACACCGGGGAGCTGTTTTTT	CASSPPLGDLNTGELFF
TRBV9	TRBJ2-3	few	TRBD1	TGTGCCAGCAGCGCGGGACAGCACACAGATACGCAGTATTTT	CASSAGQHTDTQYF
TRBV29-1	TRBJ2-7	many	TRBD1	TGCAGCGTTCGGACAGGGGAGACCTACGAGCAGTACTTC	CSVRTGETYEQYF
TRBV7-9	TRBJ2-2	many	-	TGTGCCAGCAGGGACCGGAACACCGGGGAGCTGTTTTTT	CASRDRNTGELFF
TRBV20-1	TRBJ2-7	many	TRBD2	TGCAGTGCTAGAGATCAGACCCCCGGGACTAGCTGGAACGAGCAGTACTTC	CSARDQTPGTSWNEQYF
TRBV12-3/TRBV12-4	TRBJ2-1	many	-	TGTGCCAGCAGCAGGCCCGGGGTTTTCAATGAGCAGTTCTTC	CASSRPGVFNEQFF
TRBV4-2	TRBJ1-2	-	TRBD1	TGTGCCAGCAGCCAAGATAGGCAGGGGGCTAACTATGGCTACACCTTC	CASSQDRQGANYGYTF
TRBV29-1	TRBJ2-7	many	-	TGCAGCGCTCTACAGGGTTGGGTCTACGAGCAGTACTTC	CSALQGWVYEQYF
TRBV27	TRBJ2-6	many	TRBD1	TGTGCCAGCAGGGAGACAGGGGGCGCGGCCAACGTCCTGACTTTC	CASRETGGAANVLTF
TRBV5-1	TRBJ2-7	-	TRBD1	TGCGCCAGCACTCCCCGGACAGGGTTAGACTCCTACGAGCAGTACTTC	CASTPRTGLDSYEQYF
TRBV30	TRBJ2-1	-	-	TGTGCCTGGAGTCCTATTCGTGATTCGGAGCAGTTCTTC	CAWSPIRDSEQFF
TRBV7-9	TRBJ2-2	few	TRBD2	TGTGCCAGCAGCTTTAGCGGGAGGGCCGTCACCGGGGAGCTGTTTTTT	CASSFSGRAVTGELFF